A single sample gave rise to the 5 T cell receptor beta chains below, sequenced in a study of T cells expressing NK-cell markers. With the 5' RACE reads reprocessed, TCRdb shows one record per CDR3 protein and no DNA. The sample yields 550,000 to 600,000 distinct CDR3 sequences, of which the top ten take up 3% to 4.5%. The sequenced sample consisted of blood T cells: a sorted CD56 or NKG2C T cell subset, CD4+ or CD8+ T cells, or bulk PBMC T cells (not recorded which). Receptors were obtained from a man between 18 and 29 years old in good health.

The CDR3 region is CASSPGRGYEQYF. The J gene is TRBJ2-7, the V gene TRBV7-2; the D call of TRBD1 rests on TCRdb alone, since no DNA is present to check it. There are 13 residues in the CDR3. CDR1 SGHTA and CDR2 FQGNSA come from the germline V gene.

The chain links TRBV15 to TRBJ2-3; checking the TCRdb D call of TRBD1 is not possible without DNA. CDR1 is LNHNV, CDR2 YYDKDF, per germline (reference sequence). The CDR3 consists of 15 residues. The CDR3 is CATSRARAVTDTQYF.

This chain joins TRBV6-2 or TRBV6-3 and TRBJ2-1; the D call from TCRdb, TRBD2, cannot be confirmed without DNA. The CDR3 consists of 14 residues. The germline CDR1 and CDR2 sequences are MNHEY and SVGEGT. Here the CDR3 reads CASRGLASYNEQFF.

CDR3 sequence reads: CSAWTGRYNTDTQYF. V gene TRBV20-1 combines with J gene TRBJ2-3; with no DNA, the TCRdb D assignment of TRBD1 cannot be verified. The CDR3 is made up of 15 amino acids. Looked up from germline, CDR1 is DFQATT and CDR2 is SNEGSKA (reference sequence).

The V call is TRBV7-9, the J call TRBJ2-1; TCRdb proposes TRBD1, but this gene call is untestable without DNA. CDR3 length equals 14 residues. Germline V CDR1 and CDR2: SEHNR, FQNEAQ (reference sequence). The chain's CDR3 is CASSLTGDLNEQFF.